Each of the 5 T cell receptor beta chains below was sequenced from the same sample in a study of CD8 T cells in Susac syndrome. With random hexamers, reverse transcription was performed on about 0.45 to 1 ug of RNA. TCRdb redid the calling of the immunoSEQ multiplex PCR reads with MiXCR, one entry per CDR3 protein. The profile shows about 120,000 distinct CDR3 sequences, approximately 94% of them singletons. Material for sequencing was CD4+ T cells from PBMCs. The receptors were sampled from a human donor in good health.

V gene TRBV3-1 combines with J gene TRBJ2-7; D is tentatively TRBD1 or TRBD2 (6 bases each). Germline CDR1 and CDR2: LGHDT and YNNKEL (reference sequence). CDR3 size: 16 residues. V lost 4 bases to trimming and J lost 3 bases, with 19 bases between them. In DNA, the CDR3 is TGTGCCAGCAGCCGCGGGAAGGGACAAAGAGTCTACGAGCAGTACTTC. The encoded protein is CASSRGKGQRVYEQYF.

The chain joins TRBV12-3 or TRBV12-4 to TRBJ2-5, with D maybe TRBD2 (5 bases). The CDR3 runs 14 residues. V was cut by 2 bases and J by 1 base, with 8 bases left in between. CDR3 DNA: TGTGCCAGCAGTTTAAGGAGGCCCCAAGAGACCCAGTACTTC. Protein sequence: CASSLRRPQETQYF.

CDR3 nucleotides: TGCGCCAGCAACCTCCAGGGCCCCAATCAAGAGACCCAGTACTTC. It translates to CASNLQGPNQETQYF. The chain links TRBV5-1 to TRBJ2-5; D is possibly TRBD1 (5 bases). Trimming took off 6 bases at V and 2 bases at J, with 17 bases between the two ends. The CDR3 is 15 amino acids. The V gene's germline CDR1 is SGHRS and CDR2 YFSETQ.

The chain is built from TRBV5-4 and TRBJ2-7, with 8 bases identical to TRBD2. In germline, CDR1 is SGHNT, CDR2 YYREEE (reference sequence). The trim removed 1 base at V and 2 bases at J, leaving 2 bases unmatched. The CDR3 consists of 14 residues. CDR3 DNA sequence: TGTGCCAGCAGCTTGTACGGGAGGGCCTACGAGCAGTACTTC. Translating gives CASSLYGRAYEQYF. Complete variable domain (other parts from reference TRBV5-4 and TRBJ2-7): ETGVTQSPTHLIKTRGQQVTLRCSSQSGHNTVSWYQQALGQGPQFIFQYYREEENGRGNFPPRFSGLQFPNYSSELNVNALELDDSALYLCASSLYGRAYEQYFGPGTRLTVT.

V usage is TRBV20-1 and J usage is TRBJ1-2; D is ambiguous. Germline CDR1 and CDR2: DFQATT and SNEGSKA (reference sequence). This CDR3 contains 13 residues. V was cut by 2 bases and J by 11 bases, with 18 bases left in between. CDR3 region: CSARWTAVAQYTF. The CDR3 region has the DNA TGCAGTGCTAGATGGACGGCGGTCGCCCAGTACACCTTC.